Sequencing of this TCR beta chain was carried out in a study of OX40 agonist ivuxolimab in advanced cancers. Here immunoSEQ multiplex PCR was the method, and the copy in TCRdb shows in-frame clones only, minus some. The sample shows under 80,000 clones, 80% to 95% of them seen only once. Germline V gives CDR1 MNHNS, CDR2 SASEGT. V lost 4 bases, J lost 8 bases, and 14 bases lay in between. This CDR3 spans 14 amino acids. The rearrangement links TRBV6-1 to TRBJ1-4; D gene ambiguous. The material sequenced was CD4+ or CD8+ T cells sorted from blood, taken in a trial of the OX40 agonist ivuxolimab. This clonotype originated in an adult with an advanced solid tumor such as melanoma, head and neck, liver or kidney cancer. Here the CDR3 reads CASSVEGSWEKLFF. The CDR3 DNA follows: TGTGCCAGCAGTGTGGAGGGTTCTTGGGAAAAACTGTTTTTT.